Below, 17 T cell receptor beta chains from the same sample are listed, as sequenced in a study of T cells in Graves' hyperthyroidism and ophthalmopathy. Amplified TCR beta CDR3 regions derived from RNA transcripts. The TCR CDR3 was amplified in a first-round RT-PCR using the HTBI primer set. One entry per CDR3 protein results from TCRdb running MiXCR on the multiplex PCR reads. Counted here are about 620,000 distinct CDR3 sequences, roughly 16% occurring once; the ten biggest clones make up 3% to 4%. The specimen sequenced was blood. The receptors were gathered from a woman aged 30 to 39 with Graves' hyperthyroidism.

As concerns this clonotype: A much larger clone differs by one base, so this may be a read error. The gene calls are TRBV19 and TRBJ2-1; TRBD1 aligns across 11 bases. This CDR3 region has 16 residues. V lost 8 bases to trimming and J lost 2 bases; unmatched junction nucleotides: 8. Germline V gene lookup returns CDR1 LNHDA and CDR2 SQIVND (reference sequence). This CDR3 is CASPGQGERPYNEQFF. DNA for the CDR3: TGTGCCAGTCCGGGACAGGGGGAGAGGCCCTACAATGAGCAGTTCTTC.

The chain has TRBV10-3 and TRBJ2-7; the match to TRBD1 covers 7 bases. Germline V gene lookup returns CDR1 ENHRY and CDR2 SYGVKD. The CDR3 sequence is 13 residues long. V dropped 7 bases and J dropped 3; count of bases not matched to a gene: 6. The CDR3 is CAIKLGGSYEQYF. The CDR3 nucleotides read TGTGCCATCAAACTAGGGGGCAGCTACGAGCAGTACTTC.

This clonotype has a handful of counts. This chain joins TRBV6-5 and TRBJ2-1, with D hard to call. Germline loops: CDR1 MNHEY, CDR2 SVGAGI. The V and J ends lost 0 bases and 6 bases respectively, with 27 bases between them. The CDR3 contains 20 residues. CDR3 amino acids: CASSYSMREQKVDPVNEQFF. In nucleotides, the CDR3 is TGTGCCAGCAGTTACTCGATGAGAGAACAAAAAGTAGACCCGGTCAATGAGCAGTTCTTC.

This clonotype was picked up a small number of times. The V and J genes are TRBV19 and TRBJ2-2; 8 bases map to TRBD1. The CDR3 length is 14 residues. Looked up from germline, CDR1 is LNHDA and CDR2 is SQIVND (reference sequence). V lost 6 bases, J lost 6 bases, and 6 bases stayed unmatched. CDR3 in DNA: TGTGCCAGTAGGGACAGGGCTCGAGCCGGGGAGCTGTTTTTT. It encodes CASRDRARAGELFF.

Many counts were recorded for this clonotype. This chain links TRBV3-1 with TRBJ2-3; 7 positions agree with TRBD2. The CDR3 runs to 17 residues. Losses at the gene ends were 3 bases for V and 0 bases for J; bases not matched to a gene: 9. Germline loops: CDR1 LGHDT, CDR2 YNNKEL (reference sequence). The DNA of the CDR3 is TGTGCCAGCAGCCAGGGGTCCCTAGCGGATAGCACAGATACGCAGTATTTT. It codes for CASSQGSLADSTDTQYF.

This clonotype was seen repeatedly, ten times or more. The chain has TRBV7-3 and TRBJ2-2; no definite D call. The CDR3 has 16 amino acids. Germline V gene data show CDR1 as SGHTA and CDR2 as FQGTGA. Trimming stripped 2 bases from V and 4 bases from J, with 14 bases between. The chain's CDR3 is CASSLRQAVLTGELFF. The CDR3 DNA is TGTGCCAGCAGCTTACGGCAGGCTGTTCTCACCGGGGAGCTGTTTTTT. The full variable domain, with the rest looked up from reference TRBV7-3 and TRBJ2-2, is GAGVSQTPSNKVTEKGKYVELRCDPISGHTALYWYRQSLGQGPEFLIYFQGTGAADDSGLPNDRFFAVRPEGSVSTLKIQRTERGDSAVYLCASSLRQAVLTGELFFGEGSRLTVL.

This chain connects TRBV27 to TRBJ1-2, with D maybe TRBD1 (5 bases). The CDR3 runs to 14 residues. V lost 4 bases to trimming and J lost 6 bases, with 15 bases between them. Germline values: CDR1 MNHEY, CDR2 SMNVEV (reference sequence). CDR3 protein: CASSSTSTVHGYTF. CDR3 coding DNA: TGTGCCAGCAGTTCTACTTCGACAGTCCATGGCTACACCTTC.

The chain carries TRBV5-1 and TRBJ2-7; D might be TRBD2 (5 bases). The CDR3 is made up of 13 amino acids. Germline V lookup: CDR1 SGHRS, CDR2 YFSETQ. Deletions cut 6 bases from V and 0 bases from J, with 10 bases between. The CDR3 nucleotides read TGCGCCAGCAATCGGGATATCTCCTACGAGCAGTACTTC. Translating gives CASNRDISYEQYF.

The rearrangement uses TRBV13 and TRBJ1-2; possible D gene TRBD1, 6 bases. Trimming removed 0 bases from V and 4 bases from J, with 15 bases in between. Germline values: CDR1 PRHDT, CDR2 FYEKMQ (reference sequence). The CDR3 sequence is 16 residues long. CDR3 DNA: TGTGCCAGCAGCTTAGGGGGGGCAGTCTTATTCTATGGCTACACCTTC. Its protein product is CASSLGGAVLFYGYTF.

This clonotype showed up just a few times. This chain connects TRBV6-1 to TRBJ2-3, with TRBD2 identical over 10 bases. The germline V gene encodes CDR1 MNHNS and CDR2 SASEGT. Trimming cost V 2 bases and J 3 bases; bases outside gene matches: 5. This CDR3 contains 16 residues. The CDR3 sequence is CASSERASGRTDTQYF. The DNA for the CDR3 is TGTGCCAGCAGTGAACGAGCTAGCGGGAGAACAGATACGCAGTATTTT.

The V and J genes are TRBV29-1 and TRBJ2-1; no clear D. The J call may not be correct, given that the DNA end is closer to TRBJ2-7. The CDR3 spans 12 residues. Germline V gives CDR1 SQVTM, CDR2 ANQGSEA. The DNA of the CDR3 is TGCAGCGTTCACAGAGCCTACAATGAGCAGTACTTC. Amino acid sequence: CSVHRAYNEQYF.

Only a few counts were recorded for this clonotype. This sequence joins TRBV20-1 and TRBJ1-4; D remains unclear. The germline V gene has CDR1 DFQATT and CDR2 SNEGSKA (reference sequence). Trimming stripped 0 bases from V and 6 bases from J, with 5 bases between. The CDR3 is 12 amino acids. In nucleotides, the CDR3 is TGCAGTGCTAGAGATGGGGATGAAAAACTGTTTTTT. Its protein is CSARDGDEKLFF.

This clonotype showed up just a few times. The chain couples TRBV4-2 to TRBJ2-1; no clear D. The germline V and J ends were trimmed by 0 bases and 4 bases, with 7 bases remaining between them. CDR3 length equals 14 residues. Germline values: CDR1 LGHNA, CDR2 YNFKEQ. The CDR3 sequence is CASSQEDQYNEQFF. The CDR3 DNA follows: TGTGCCAGCAGCCAAGAGGACCAGTACAATGAGCAGTTCTTC.

The CDR3 is CASSLDPWTGEQYF. CDR3 nucleotides: TGTGCCAGCAGCTTAGATCCTTGGACAGGGGAGCAGTACTTC. J is TRBJ2-7 and V is TRBV11-2, with 8 bases fitting TRBD1. V lost 0 bases and J lost 7; bases outside the gene matches: 5. Per germline, CDR1 SGHAT and CDR2 FQNNGV. The CDR3 contains 14 residues.

This CDR3 reads CASSLGRSSSVSYTF. DNA of the CDR3: TGTGCCAGCAGCTTAGGTCGTTCAAGCTCCGTTAGCTACACCTTC. The chain is built from TRBV7-2 and TRBJ1-2; the D is unclear. V was shortened by 1 base and J by 9 bases, with 18 bases between the two germline ends. There are 15 residues in the CDR3. Germline V gene data show CDR1 as SGHTA and CDR2 as FQGNSA.

This clonotype came up many times. The chain is built from TRBV30 and TRBJ2-7; 7 bases line up with TRBD2. CDR3 size: 11 residues. J lost 3 bases, V lost 8 bases, and 4 bases had no gene match. Germline V gene lookup returns CDR1 GTSNPN and CDR2 SVGIG (reference sequence). CDR3 sequence (DNA): TGTGCCGGGGAGGGCTTCTACGAGCAGTACTTC. This sequence encodes CAGEGFYEQYF.

In this sample, this clonotype turned up a few times. The J gene is TRBJ1-5, the V gene TRBV27; no definite D call. The length of the CDR3 is 15 residues. Germline V gives CDR1 MNHEY, CDR2 SMNVEV (reference sequence). V lost 2 bases and J lost 2, with 10 bases in between. This CDR3 is CASSLGGGGNQPQHF. The CDR3 bases are TGTGCCAGCAGTTTAGGCGGCGGGGGCAATCAGCCCCAGCATTTT.